The 25 T cell receptor beta chains listed next were all sequenced from one sample in a study of T-cell reconstitution after alpha-beta-depleted transplantation in children. Molecular barcoding with unique molecular identifiers was used for the TCRbeta library. TCRdb processed the PCR reads anew with MiXCR; each CDR3 protein has one entry. The sample holds hundreds of thousands of distinct CDR3 sequences, 10% to 15% seen once. This specimen consisted of PBMCs, mostly from graft donor cells, obtained 360 days after TCRalphabeta/CD19-depleted stem cell transplant. All receptors come from a male patient between 10 and 17 years old who had a stem cell transplant for acute myeloid leukemia, so the T cells may come from the graft donor.

This clonotype was seen only a few times. The chain recombines TRBV20-1 with TRBJ2-7, with 9 bases that match TRBD1. J gave up 0 bases and V 6 bases, and 6 bases lay outside the gene matches. This CDR3 has 14 amino acids. Germline V gene lookup returns CDR1 DFQATT and CDR2 SNEGSKA (reference sequence). CDR3 amino acids: CSAHGQGSSYEQYF. The CDR3 nucleotides are TGCAGTGCCCATGGACAGGGGAGCTCCTACGAGCAGTACTTC.

This sequence joins TRBV11-2 and TRBJ2-1, with 9 nucleotides matching TRBD2. V gave up 4 bases and J gave up 6 bases; unmatched junction bases: 10. Germline-derived CDR1 and CDR2 are SGHAT and FQNNGV. This CDR3 region has 16 residues. The CDR3 loop reads CASSWKAGGRSNEQFF. For the CDR3, the DNA is TGTGCCAGCAGCTGGAAGGCGGGAGGGAGAAGCAATGAGCAGTTCTTC.

The rearrangement uses TRBV29-1 and TRBJ1-2; 8 nucleotides match TRBD1. Germline lookup yields CDR1 SQVTM and CDR2 ANQGSEA. Trimming took 6 bases from V and 6 from J; bases not matched to a gene: 9. This CDR3 is built from 13 residues. CDR3 bases: TGCAGCGTCTTCGGACAGGGACTACATGGCTACACCTTC. Its translation: CSVFGQGLHGYTF.

This clonotype was picked up one time. This chain uses TRBV20-1 with TRBJ2-5, with D unresolved. CDR1 DFQATT and CDR2 SNEGSKA come from the germline V gene (reference sequence). Trimming shortened V by 0 bases and J by 5 bases, and 13 bases separated the two germline ends. This CDR3 region has 14 residues. The CDR3, as DNA: TGCAGTGCTAGAGAACTATCCATTAAGGAGACCCAGTACTTC. Its translation: CSARELSIKETQYF.

Many counts were recorded for this clonotype. The rearrangement links TRBV7-3 to TRBJ1-1; 8 nucleotides align to TRBD1. With 4 bases clipped from V and 8 bases from J, the junction kept 9 bases outside the gene matches. In germline, CDR1 is SGHTA, CDR2 FQGTGA. CDR3 length: 14 residues. This CDR3 is CASSSRTGSTEAFF. Here the CDR3 DNA reads TGTGCCAGCAGCTCAAGGACAGGGTCGACAGAAGCTTTCTTT.

This clonotype has ten or more counts. The chain couples TRBV25-1 to TRBJ2-5; no clear D gene. Trimming removed 0 bases from V and 0 bases from J, with 8 bases in between. The germline V gene encodes CDR1 MGHDK and CDR2 SYGVNS. The CDR3 totals 15 residues. CDR3 bases: TGTGCCAGCAGTGAATATGCCGCGTACCAAGAGACCCAGTACTTC. Its translation is CASSEYAAYQETQYF.

This clonotype appeared a few times. J is TRBJ1-5 and V is TRBV12-3 or TRBV12-4; D gene uncertain. The V end was cut by 7 bases, the J end by 5 bases, with 21 bases between. This CDR3 contains 16 residues. CDR3 sequence: CASNEQTYLKDQPQHF. CDR3 bases: TGTGCCAGCAACGAACAGACCTATTTGAAAGATCAGCCCCAGCATTTT.

This clonotype was seen only a few times. This chain uses TRBV20-1 with TRBJ2-7; 8 nucleotides match TRBD2. The trim removed 2 bases at V and 3 bases at J, leaving 6 bases unmatched. CDR3 length equals 14 residues. Germline CDR1 is DFQATT and CDR2 is SNEGSKA (reference sequence). The CDR3 DNA sequence: TGCAGTGCTAGAACGAGCGGGAGTTTCTACGAGCAGTACTTC. Translation: CSARTSGSFYEQYF.

This clonotype was counted only a few times. The V call is TRBV20-1, the J call TRBJ2-5; 12 bases map to TRBD2. The CDR3 sequence is 19 residues long. V trimming: 2 bases; J trimming: 4 bases; junction bases outside the gene matches: 17. The germline V gene has CDR1 DFQATT and CDR2 SNEGSKA (reference sequence). Written as DNA, the CDR3 is TGCAGTGCTAGATCCCGACCGCCCGCGACTAGCGGGAGTAGAGAGACCCAGTACTTC. Its translation is CSARSRPPATSGSRETQYF.

The chain combines TRBV24-1 with TRBJ2-7; 7 nucleotides agree with TRBD2. The length of the CDR3 is 18 residues. Germline loops: CDR1 KGHDR, CDR2 SFDVKD. V shed 3 bases, J shed 3 bases, and the junction held 16 bases outside the gene matches. CDR3 coding DNA: TGTGCCACCAGTGATACCCAAGACCGGGACTATCAAATCTACGAGCAGTACTTC. The encoded protein is CATSDTQDRDYQIYEQYF.

This clonotype was seen a handful of times. CDR3 sequence (DNA): TGTGCCAGCAGTGACAGGGGAGGCGTCACCGGGGAGCTGTTTTTT. This codes for CASSDRGGVTGELFF. The rearrangement uses TRBV4-2 and TRBJ2-2; TRBD1 matches at 8 bases. The germline V gene has CDR1 LGHNA and CDR2 YNFKEQ. The CDR3 loop spans 15 amino acids. The J segment lost 4 bases and the V segment lost 6 bases, leaving 7 bases of the junction unmatched.

The V call is TRBV20-1, the J call TRBJ2-5; 10 nucleotides agree with TRBD2. Germline CDR1 and CDR2: DFQATT and SNEGSKA (reference sequence). The CDR3 is 19 amino acids. The V gene end was trimmed by 3 bases and the J gene end by 2 bases; junction bases not matched to a gene: 18. In DNA, the CDR3 is TGCAGTGCTAGTAGGGGAACTAGCGGGGCAGTCCTATTACAAGAGACCCAGTACTTC. It encodes CSASRGTSGAVLLQETQYF.

Ten or more counts support this clonotype. The chain has TRBV20-1 and TRBJ2-7, with TRBD1 as a possible D gene (7 bases). V was clipped by 6 bases and J by 8 bases, with 11 bases between them. There are 10 residues in the CDR3. Germline values: CDR1 DFQATT, CDR2 SNEGSKA (reference sequence). CDR3 bases: TGCAGTGCACCAGGGGGGAAGCAGTACTTC. Protein: CSAPGGKQYF.

This chain uses TRBV11-3 with TRBJ2-5; 9 bases map to TRBD1. V gave up 4 bases and J gave up 2 bases; unmatched junction bases: 23. From germline, CDR1 is SGHNT and CDR2 YENEEA. This CDR3 is built from 21 residues. The CDR3: CASSSPVPGQGHYQDQETQYF. DNA of the CDR3: TGTGCCAGCAGCTCGCCAGTCCCGGGACAGGGCCATTATCAAGATCAAGAGACCCAGTACTTC.

There are a few counts of this clonotype. J is TRBJ1-1 and V is TRBV29-1; 7 nucleotides align to TRBD1. Trimming removed 7 bases from V and 6 bases from J; junction bases left unmatched: 11. The CDR3 is 13 residues long. Germline CDR1 SQVTM, CDR2 ANQGSEA. The CDR3 sequence: CSAYRGVLAEAFF. The CDR3 DNA sequence: TGCAGCGCCTACAGGGGTGTTTTAGCTGAAGCTTTCTTT.

This clonotype was found many times. The chain couples TRBV5-1 to TRBJ2-5; 8 positions match TRBD1. Trimming took 2 bases from V and 5 from J; bases not matched to a gene: 14. CDR1 is SGHRS and CDR2 is YFSETQ in the germline V gene. This CDR3 is built from 17 residues. The CDR3 region has the DNA TGCGCCAGCAGCTTAGGGCCCGTGTCAGGGGGCATGGAGACCCAGTACTTC. Amino acids: CASSLGPVSGGMETQYF.

J is TRBJ2-3 and V is TRBV10-3; 7 nucleotides line up with TRBD2. This CDR3 region has 17 residues. CDR1 and CDR2 (germline): ENHRY, SYGVKD. V shed 0 bases and J 0 bases; nucleotides not matched to a gene: 6. The CDR3 DNA follows: TGTGCCATCAGTGAGTCGTGGCTAGCGGTCAGCACAGATACGCAGTATTTT. This sequence encodes CAISESWLAVSTDTQYF.

This clonotype has more than one count but fewer than ten. The V and J genes are TRBV20-1 and TRBJ2-3; tentative D call: TRBD1 (6 bases). The ends were cut back, 0 bases at V and 0 bases at J, with 13 bases in the middle. This CDR3 is built from 16 residues. Germline V gene sequence: CDR1 DFQATT, CDR2 SNEGSKA (reference sequence). The CDR3 spells CSARDHERGSTDTQYF. CDR3 nucleotide sequence: TGCAGTGCTAGAGATCATGAGAGGGGGAGCACAGATACGCAGTATTTT.

The sample holds many counts of this clonotype. The rearrangement uses TRBV25-1 and TRBJ2-2; maybe TRBD2 (6 bases). V was pared by 4 bases and J by 4 bases, with 19 bases between. This CDR3 is built from 17 residues. Germline V lookup: CDR1 MGHDK, CDR2 SYGVNS. The chain's CDR3 is CASSGPLAGLPTGELFF. In DNA, the CDR3 is TGTGCCAGCAGTGGCCCCCTTGCGGGGCTACCCACCGGGGAGCTGTTTTTT.

This clonotype was seen repeatedly, ten times or more. The chain carries TRBV29-1 and TRBJ1-1, with D possibly matching TRBD1 (5 bases). Trimming removed 4 bases from V and 6 bases from J, with 18 bases in between. In germline, CDR1 is SQVTM, CDR2 ANQGSEA. The CDR3 has 14 amino acids. The CDR3 sequence is CSVGPLSWGAEAFF. CDR3 coding DNA: TGCAGCGTTGGACCCCTATCGTGGGGGGCTGAAGCTTTCTTT. Using reference TRBV29-1 and TRBJ1-1 for the parts outside the CDR3, the full variable domain is SAVISQKPSRDICQRGTSLTIQCQVDSQVTMMFWYRQQPGQSLTLIATANQGSEATYESGFVIDKFPISRPNLTFSTLTVSNMSPEDSSIYLCSVGPLSWGAEAFFGQGTRLTVV.

The chain joins TRBV28 to TRBJ2-7; D is undetermined. V lost 7 bases to trimming and J lost 6 bases, with 7 bases between them. There are 10 residues in the CDR3. Germline CDR1 is MDHEN and CDR2 is SYDVKM. CDR3 nucleotides: TGTGCCAGCAACTGGCGCGAGCAGTACTTC. It codes for CASNWREQYF.

Comments on this clonotype: Relative to the germline gene, one junction end is altered; a read error may explain this. This chain uses TRBV7-7 with TRBJ2-2; tentative D call: TRBD2 (6 bases). Germline-derived CDR1 and CDR2 are SSHAT and FNYEAQ (reference sequence). The CDR3 has 16 amino acids. CDR3 residues: CASSLYGGTNTGELFF. The CDR3 coding sequence is TGTGCTAGCAGCTTATATGGCGGGACGAACACCGGGGAGCTGTTTTTT.

CDR3 in amino acids: CASSQDLSGGGIADTQYF. The CDR3 DNA reads as TGCGCCAGCAGCCAAGATCTGAGCGGCGGGGGGATCGCGGATACGCAGTATTTT. The chain carries TRBV4-3 and TRBJ2-3, with 8 bases that match TRBD2. Unmatched junction bases numbered 14, after V lost 0 bases and J lost 6 bases. The CDR3 length is 18 residues. Germline V gene lookup returns CDR1 LGHNA and CDR2 YSLEER.

This clonotype occurred many times. The chain combines TRBV29-1 with TRBJ1-1, with D tentatively TRBD1 (5 bases). The length of the CDR3 is 11 residues. In germline, CDR1 is SQVTM, CDR2 ANQGSEA. The ends were cut back, 6 bases at V and 10 bases at J, with 15 bases in the middle. The CDR3 protein is CSVQGSPRAFF. DNA for the CDR3: TGCAGCGTCCAGGGCTCCCCCCGAGCTTTCTTT.

This clonotype has just a few counts. The V and J genes are TRBV12-3 or TRBV12-4 and TRBJ2-7; TRBD2 agrees at 12 bases. The CDR3 consists of 16 residues. V lost 3 bases, J lost 4 bases, and 7 bases stayed unmatched. DNA for the CDR3: TGTGCCAGCAGTTTTTTACTAGCGGGAGGCATATACGAGCAGTACTTC. Residues: CASSFLLAGGIYEQYF.